The 6 T cell receptor beta chains in this list originate from one sample, sequenced in a study of cytomegalovirus exposure and HLA in healthy donors. 13 Jbeta primers and 60 Vbeta primers were used for the PCR. Only in-frame clones appear in the TCRdb table, and some are missing; sequencing was by immunoSEQ multiplex PCR. Among about 130,000 clones listed, under 20% were seen once. Sequencing used PBMCs. All receptors derive from a female donor in good health and CMV-seropositive.

The CDR3 reads CASRLAGGGWETQYF. The CDR3 DNA is TGTGCCAGCCGGTTAGCGGGGGGGGGTTGGGAGACCCAGTACTTC. V and J are TRBV28 and TRBJ2-5, with 11 positions matching TRBD2. This CDR3 is 15 amino acids long. The J segment lost 5 bases and the V segment lost 8 bases, leaving 10 bases of the junction unmatched. Germline V gene data show CDR1 as MDHEN and CDR2 as SYDVKM.

The rearrangement links TRBV7-9 to TRBJ2-5; perhaps TRBD2 as D (6 bases). The ends were cut back, 7 bases at V and 1 base at J, with 13 bases in the middle. Germline values: CDR1 SEHNR, CDR2 FQNEAQ (reference sequence). The CDR3 extends over 14 amino acids. The CDR3 coding sequence is TGTGCCAGCACCTCAAGGGGACTCCAAGAGACCCAGTACTTC. Amino acids: CASTSRGLQETQYF.

There are a few counts of this clone. The chain has TRBV6-1 and TRBJ2-7; possibly TRBD2 for D (5 bases). CDR1 and CDR2 (germline): MNHNS, SASEGT. This CDR3 has 13 amino acids. Trimming removed 0 bases from V and 6 bases from J, with 9 bases in between. This chain's CDR3 is CASSEAGSLEQYF. The CDR3 bases are TGTGCCAGCAGTGAAGCGGGGAGTCTCGAGCAGTACTTC.

The gene calls are TRBV4-3 and TRBJ2-7, with 11 positions matching TRBD2. The CDR3 consists of 17 residues. The germline CDR1 and CDR2 sequences are LGHNA and YSLEER. V lost 0 bases to trimming and J lost 3 bases; unmatched junction nucleotides: 7. CDR3 in DNA: TGCGCCAGCAGCCAAGACCCCCGACTAGCGGGGTACTACGAGCAGTACTTC. Its protein is CASSQDPRLAGYYEQYF.

This clone was counted only a few times. The CDR3 coding sequence is TGTGCCAGCAGGCCCCCACTCAATAGCACAGATACGCAGTATTTT. Translated, it gives CASRPPLNSTDTQYF. The V gene is TRBV27, the J gene TRBJ2-3; no definite D call. The V gene's germline CDR1 is MNHEY and CDR2 SMNVEV (reference sequence). The CDR3 is 15 amino acids. The V gene lost 6 bases and the J gene lost 0 bases, with 13 bases spanning the gap.

The J gene is TRBJ2-1, the V gene TRBV5-4; D unresolved. V gave up 1 base and J gave up 7 bases, with 15 bases separating them. CDR3 length: 15 amino acids. Germline CDR1 SGHNT, CDR2 YYREEE (reference sequence). CDR3: CASSLNGPLLNEQFF. Written as DNA, the CDR3 is TGTGCCAGCAGCTTGAATGGGCCTTTGCTAAATGAGCAGTTCTTC.